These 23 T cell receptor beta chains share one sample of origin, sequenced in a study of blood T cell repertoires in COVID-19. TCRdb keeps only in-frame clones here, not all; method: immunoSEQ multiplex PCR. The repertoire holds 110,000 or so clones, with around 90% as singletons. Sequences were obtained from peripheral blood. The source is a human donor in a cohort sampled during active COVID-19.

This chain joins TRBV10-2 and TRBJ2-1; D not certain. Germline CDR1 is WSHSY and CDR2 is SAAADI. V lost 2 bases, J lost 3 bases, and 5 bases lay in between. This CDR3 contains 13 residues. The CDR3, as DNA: TGCGCCAGCAGTGAGACCAGCTACAATGAGCAGTTCTTC. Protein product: CASSETSYNEQFF.

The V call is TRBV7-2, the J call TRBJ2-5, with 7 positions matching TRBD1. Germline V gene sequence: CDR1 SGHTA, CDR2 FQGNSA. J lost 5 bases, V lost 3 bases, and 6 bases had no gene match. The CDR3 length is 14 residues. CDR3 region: CASSFHRGRETQYF. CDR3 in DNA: TGTGCCAGCAGCTTCCACAGGGGTAGGGAGACCCAGTACTTC.

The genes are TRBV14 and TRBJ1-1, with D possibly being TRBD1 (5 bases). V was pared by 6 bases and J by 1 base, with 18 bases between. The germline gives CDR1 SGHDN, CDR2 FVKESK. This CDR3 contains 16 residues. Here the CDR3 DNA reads TGTGCCAGCAGTCCTCCCGGGGGTAGGTCGAACACTGAAGCTTTCTTT. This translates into CASSPPGGRSNTEAFF.

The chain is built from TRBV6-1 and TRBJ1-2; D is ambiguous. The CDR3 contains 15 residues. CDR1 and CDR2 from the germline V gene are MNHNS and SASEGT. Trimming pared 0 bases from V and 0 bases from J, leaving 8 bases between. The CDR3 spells CASSEAWLSNYGYTF. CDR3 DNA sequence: TGTGCCAGCAGTGAAGCGTGGCTTTCTAACTATGGCTACACCTTC.

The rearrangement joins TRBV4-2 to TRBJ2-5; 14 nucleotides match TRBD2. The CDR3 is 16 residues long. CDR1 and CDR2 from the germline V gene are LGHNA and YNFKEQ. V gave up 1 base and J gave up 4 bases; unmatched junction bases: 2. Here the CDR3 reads CASSQGGLAGAETQYF. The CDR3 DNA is TGTGCCAGCAGCCAAGGGGGACTAGCGGGAGCAGAGACCCAGTACTTC.

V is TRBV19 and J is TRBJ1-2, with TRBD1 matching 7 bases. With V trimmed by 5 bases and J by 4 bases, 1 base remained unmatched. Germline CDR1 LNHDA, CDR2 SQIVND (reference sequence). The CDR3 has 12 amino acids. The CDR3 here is CASSQGVYGYTF. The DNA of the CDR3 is TGTGCCAGTAGTCAGGGGGTCTATGGCTACACCTTC.

CDR3 sequence: CSVGGVGSYEQYF. CDR3 nucleotides: TGCAGCGTTGGGGGGGTTGGCTCCTACGAGCAGTACTTC. J is TRBJ2-7 and V is TRBV29-1; D is perhaps TRBD2 (6 bases). V was pared by 4 bases and J by 0 bases, with 10 bases between. The length of the CDR3 is 13 residues. Germline loops: CDR1 SQVTM, CDR2 ANQGSEA.

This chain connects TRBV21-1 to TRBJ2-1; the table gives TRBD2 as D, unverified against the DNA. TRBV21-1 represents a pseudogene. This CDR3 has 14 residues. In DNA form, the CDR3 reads TGTGCCAGCAGCCTGCGCGAAGGGGGGGATGAGCAGTTCTTC. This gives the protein CASSLREGGDEQFF.

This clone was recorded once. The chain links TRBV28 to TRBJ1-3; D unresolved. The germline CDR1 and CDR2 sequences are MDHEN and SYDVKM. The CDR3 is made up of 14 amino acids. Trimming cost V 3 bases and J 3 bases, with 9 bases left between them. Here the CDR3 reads CASSFPPGGNTIYF. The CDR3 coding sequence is TGTGCCAGCAGTTTTCCCCCGGGTGGAAACACCATATATTTT.

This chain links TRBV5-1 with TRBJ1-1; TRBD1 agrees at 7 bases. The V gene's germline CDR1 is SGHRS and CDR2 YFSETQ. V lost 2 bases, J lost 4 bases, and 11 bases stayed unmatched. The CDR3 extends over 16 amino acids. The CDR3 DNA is TGCGCCAGCAGCTTTGTGACAGGGCGTATGGGCACTGAAGCTTTCTTT. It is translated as CASSFVTGRMGTEAFF.

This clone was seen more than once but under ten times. The chain's CDR3 is CASSQDISGSYEQYF. In nucleotides, the CDR3 is TGTGCCAGCAGCCAAGATATAAGCGGTTCCTACGAGCAGTACTTC. This chain connects TRBV3-1 (or the pseudogene TRBV3-2) to TRBJ2-7; TRBD2 is a possible D gene (5 bases). V was shortened by 0 bases and J by 1 base, with 10 bases between the two germline ends. Germline CDR1 and CDR2: LGHDT and YNNKEL (reference sequence). The CDR3 is 15 amino acids.

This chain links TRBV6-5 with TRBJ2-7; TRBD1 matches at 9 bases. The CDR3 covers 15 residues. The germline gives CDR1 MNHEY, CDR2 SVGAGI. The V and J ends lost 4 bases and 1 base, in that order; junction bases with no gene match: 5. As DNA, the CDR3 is TGTGCCAGCAGTTCATGGACAGGGGTGTCCTACGAGCAGTACTTC. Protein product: CASSSWTGVSYEQYF.

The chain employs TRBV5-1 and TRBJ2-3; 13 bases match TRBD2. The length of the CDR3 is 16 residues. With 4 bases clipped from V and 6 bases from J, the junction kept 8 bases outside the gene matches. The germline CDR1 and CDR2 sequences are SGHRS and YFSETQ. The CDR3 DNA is TGCGCCAGCAGCATAACGACTAGCGGGAGGACGGATACGCAGTATTTT. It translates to CASSITTSGRTDTQYF.

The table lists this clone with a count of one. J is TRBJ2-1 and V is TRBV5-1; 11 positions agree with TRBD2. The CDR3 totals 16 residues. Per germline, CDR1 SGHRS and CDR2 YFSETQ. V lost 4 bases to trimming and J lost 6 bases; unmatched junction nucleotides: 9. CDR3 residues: CASSVGLAEWGNEQFF. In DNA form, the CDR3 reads TGCGCCAGCAGCGTGGGACTAGCGGAGTGGGGCAATGAGCAGTTCTTC.

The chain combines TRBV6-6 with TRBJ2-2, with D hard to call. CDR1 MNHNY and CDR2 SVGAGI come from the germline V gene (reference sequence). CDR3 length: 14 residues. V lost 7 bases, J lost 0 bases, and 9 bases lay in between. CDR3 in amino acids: CASTIPANTGELFF. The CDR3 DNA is TGTGCCAGCACGATCCCAGCGAACACCGGGGAGCTGTTTTTT.

CDR3 amino acids: CASSSRLAEETQYF. CDR3 bases: TGTGCCAGCAGCTCAAGACTAGCGGAAGAGACCCAGTACTTC. The chain combines TRBV5-4 with TRBJ2-5, with 9 bases aligning to TRBD2. The length of the CDR3 is 14 residues. J gave up 3 bases and V 3 bases, and 3 bases lay outside the gene matches. CDR1 and CDR2 (germline): SGHNT, YYREEE (reference sequence).

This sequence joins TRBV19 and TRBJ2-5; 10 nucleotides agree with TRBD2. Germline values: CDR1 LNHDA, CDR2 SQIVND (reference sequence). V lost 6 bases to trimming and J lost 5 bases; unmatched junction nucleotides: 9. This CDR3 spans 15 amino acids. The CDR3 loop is CASSMLAGAVETQYF. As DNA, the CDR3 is TGTGCCAGTAGCATGCTAGCGGGGGCGGTGGAGACCCAGTACTTC.

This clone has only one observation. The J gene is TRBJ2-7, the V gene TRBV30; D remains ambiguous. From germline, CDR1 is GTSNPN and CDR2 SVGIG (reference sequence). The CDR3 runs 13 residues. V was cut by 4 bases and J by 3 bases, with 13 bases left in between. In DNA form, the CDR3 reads TGTGCCTGGACTTCAGGCCGTATCTACGAGCAGTACTTC. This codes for CAWTSGRIYEQYF.

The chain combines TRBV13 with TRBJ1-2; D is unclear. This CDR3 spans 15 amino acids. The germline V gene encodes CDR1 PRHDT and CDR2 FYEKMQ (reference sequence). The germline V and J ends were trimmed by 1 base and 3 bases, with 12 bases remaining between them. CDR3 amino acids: CASSLVGLEDYGYTF. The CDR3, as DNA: TGTGCCAGCAGCTTAGTGGGTTTGGAGGACTATGGCTACACCTTC.

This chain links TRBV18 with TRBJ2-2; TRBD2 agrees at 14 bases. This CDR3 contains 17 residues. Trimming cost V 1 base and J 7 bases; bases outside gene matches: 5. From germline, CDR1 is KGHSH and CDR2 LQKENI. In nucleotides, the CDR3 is TGTGCCAGCTCACCACTGGGGACTAGCGGGAGTGGCGGGGAGCTGTTTTTT. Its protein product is CASSPLGTSGSGGELFF.

The DNA for the CDR3 is TGTGCCAGCAGTTACAGGGGATACGAGCAGTACTTC. The encoded protein is CASSYRGYEQYF. V gene TRBV6-2 or TRBV6-3 combines with J gene TRBJ2-7; a weak D match, TRBD1 (5 bases). CDR1 and CDR2 from the germline V gene are MNHEY and SVGEGT. V lost 2 bases to trimming and J lost 4 bases, with 6 bases between them. The CDR3 is made up of 12 amino acids.

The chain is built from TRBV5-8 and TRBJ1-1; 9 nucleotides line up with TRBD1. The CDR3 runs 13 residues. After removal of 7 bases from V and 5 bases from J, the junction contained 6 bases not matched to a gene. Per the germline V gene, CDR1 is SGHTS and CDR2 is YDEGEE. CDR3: CASGDRVRTEAFF. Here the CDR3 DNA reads TGTGCCAGCGGGGACAGGGTGAGGACTGAAGCTTTCTTT.

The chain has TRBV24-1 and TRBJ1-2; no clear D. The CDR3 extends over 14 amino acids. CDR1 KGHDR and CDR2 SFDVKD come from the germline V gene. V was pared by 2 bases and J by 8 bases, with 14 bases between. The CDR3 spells CATSDYDTVGGYTF. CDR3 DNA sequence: TGTGCCACCAGTGATTATGACACCGTCGGCGGCTACACCTTC.